These T cell receptor beta chains were read from a single sample in a study of shared clonotypes between healthy human individuals. The protocol was immunoSEQ multiplex PCR, while the TCRdb copy is restricted to in-frame clones and leaves out a portion. Of more than 2 million clones listed, around 96% are singletons. The sequenced sample consisted of naive CD8+ T cells sorted from blood. Receptors were obtained from a man between 18 and 29 years old in good health. Both conserved end residues are part of each CDR3. Fields, in order: J gene, D gene, V gene, clone size, CDR3 protein, CDR3 DNA. The D gene is left open where the match is weak. Clone size is shown for a subset of rows, as once, few, many or a class of expanded clone.

TRBJ2-7 | TRBD1 | TRBV19 | - | CASSPGTAYEQYF | TGTGCCAGTAGTCCCGGGACAGCTTACGAGCAGTACTTC
TRBJ1-1 | - | TRBV6-5 | - | CASSYSGAATAFF | TGTGCCAGCAGTTATTCCGGGGCAGCCACTGCTTTCTTT
TRBJ1-6 | - | TRBV27 | - | CASRVGNSPLHF | TGTGCCAGCAGGGTGGGGAATTCACCCCTCCACTTT
TRBJ2-7 | - | TRBV7-9 | - | CASSFDPYEQYF | TGTGCCAGCAGCTTCGATCCCTACGAGCAGTACTTC
TRBJ1-4 | - | TRBV7-9 | - | CASSSPGSNEKLFF | TGTGCCAGCAGCTCGCCGGGGTCTAATGAAAAACTGTTTTTT
TRBJ2-5 | - | TRBV7-9 | - | CASSLEPSSQETQYF | TGTGCCAGCAGCTTAGAGCCTAGCTCCCAAGAGACCCAGTACTTC
TRBJ2-5 | TRBD2 | TRBV4-1 | - | CASSQIGLAGEAGQETQYF | TGCGCCAGCAGCCAAATAGGACTAGCGGGAGAGGCCGGTCAAGAGACCCAGTACTTC
TRBJ2-1 | - | TRBV5-4 | - | CASSATGRPEQFF | TGTGCCAGCAGCGCAACAGGGAGGCCTGAGCAGTTCTTC
TRBJ2-2 | TRBD1 | TRBV11-3 | - | CASSRWDSQNTGELFF | TGTGCCAGCAGCCGGTGGGACAGTCAAAACACCGGGGAGCTGTTTTTT
TRBJ2-3 | - | TRBV2 | - | CASGYTTTGGPTDTQYF | TGTGCCAGCGGATATACAACAACCGGGGGGCCCACAGATACGCAGTATTTT
TRBJ2-7 | - | TRBV7-9 | - | CASSFGGAYEQYF | TGTGCCAGCAGCTTCGGTGGCGCCTACGAGCAGTACTTC
TRBJ1-5 | TRBD1 | TRBV2 | - | CASSSTGIMNQPQHF | TGTGCCAGCAGCTCGACAGGGATTATGAATCAGCCCCAGCATTTT
TRBJ1-2 | - | TRBV7-9 | few | CASSPGENYGYTF | TGTGCCAGCAGCCCGGGAGAGAACTATGGCTACACCTTC
TRBJ2-5 | - | TRBV9 | - | CASSAEPPGWQETQYF | TGTGCCAGCAGCGCAGAGCCCCCTGGCTGGCAAGAGACCCAGTACTTC